One and the same sample provided the 16 T cell receptor beta chains below, sequenced in a study of spatial heterogeneity in lung cancer. Time point noted: blood at routine non-recurrence follow-up after resection. TCRdb reanalysed the 5' RACE reads using MiXCR and keeps one entry per CDR3 protein. Of 110,000 or so distinct CDR3 sequences in the sample, 9.5% to 14% are singletons; the top ten hold 20% to 25%. Sequences were derived from PBMCs, sampled at follow-up. These receptors were taken from a female donor with early-stage non-small cell lung cancer.

The chain links TRBV3-1 to TRBJ1-1; no clear D gene. Germline V gene data show CDR1 as LGHDT and CDR2 as YNNKEL (reference sequence). There are 12 residues in the CDR3. The ends were cut back, 1 base at V and 5 bases at J, with 5 bases in the middle. The CDR3 region is CASSQGQTEAFF. CDR3 sequence (DNA): TGTGCCAGCAGCCAAGGGCAGACTGAAGCTTTCTTT.

This clonotype appeared many times. The rearrangement uses TRBV4-2 and TRBJ2-1; weak D call: TRBD2 (6 bases). CDR3 length equals 16 residues. Germline loops: CDR1 LGHNA, CDR2 YNFKEQ. The ends were cut back, 1 base at V and 5 bases at J, with 15 bases in the middle. The CDR3 loop is CASSQALYGGDNEQFF. DNA of the CDR3: TGTGCCAGCAGCCAAGCTCTATATGGAGGGGACAATGAGCAGTTCTTC.

This clonotype was detected only a few times. The V call is TRBV27, the J call TRBJ2-7; no reliable D call. This CDR3 has 13 amino acids. Trimming left V 2 bases short and J 4 bases short, with 9 bases between. The V gene's germline CDR1 is MNHEY and CDR2 SMNVEV (reference sequence). The CDR3 loop reads CASSLDDRYEQYF. The CDR3 nucleotides read TGTGCCAGCAGTTTAGATGACCGATACGAGCAGTACTTC.

In this sample, this clonotype turned up a few times. The CDR3 nucleotides read TGTGCCACCCCGTCAGGGGCTTTCTTT. This codes for CATPSGAFF. The genes are TRBV19 and TRBJ1-1; D perhaps matches TRBD1 (5 bases). Germline CDR1 is LNHDA and CDR2 is SQIVND (reference sequence). V gave up 10 bases and J gave up 11 bases, with 11 bases separating them. The CDR3 is made up of 9 amino acids.

This clonotype was found many times. The chain recombines TRBV6-5 with TRBJ2-6; D might be TRBD1 (6 bases). The CDR3 sequence is 17 residues long. Per the germline V gene, CDR1 is MNHEY and CDR2 is SVGAGI. V shed 5 bases and J shed 0 bases, with 14 bases lying between them. The CDR3 loop reads CASSRGPDSSGANVLTF. In DNA form, the CDR3 reads TGTGCCAGCAGTAGAGGACCGGACAGCTCTGGGGCCAACGTCCTGACTTTC.

This clonotype has at least ten counts. The V gene is TRBV29-1, the J gene TRBJ2-2, with 11 positions matching TRBD2. The germline V gene encodes CDR1 SQVTM and CDR2 ANQGSEA. The CDR3 has 18 residues. V shed 1 base, J shed 4 bases, and the junction held 11 bases outside the gene matches. The DNA for the CDR3 is TGCAGCGTTGAAGGGGGACTAGCGGCTCAGGAGGGCACCGGGGAGCTGTTTTTT. Encoded protein: CSVEGGLAAQEGTGELFF.

The V gene is TRBV5-4, the J gene TRBJ2-1, with 7 bases that match TRBD2. With 4 bases clipped from V and 0 bases from J, the junction kept 4 bases outside the gene matches. Germline loops: CDR1 SGHNT, CDR2 YYREEE (reference sequence). This CDR3 region has 15 residues. The CDR3 sequence is CASSRGGSSYNEQFF. In nucleotides, the CDR3 is TGTGCCAGCAGCCGGGGAGGGAGCTCCTACAATGAGCAGTTCTTC.

The chain joins TRBV4-2 to TRBJ1-1; 8 nucleotides line up with TRBD1. This CDR3 is built from 16 residues. Germline V gene lookup returns CDR1 LGHNA and CDR2 YNFKEQ. With 2 bases clipped from V and 6 bases from J, the junction kept 11 bases outside the gene matches. CDR3 in amino acids: CASSQITTGGPPEAFF. For the CDR3, the DNA is TGTGCCAGCAGCCAAATAACCACAGGGGGACCCCCTGAAGCTTTCTTT.

The genes are TRBV6-2 or TRBV6-3 and TRBJ2-7, with D uncertain. Per germline, CDR1 MNHEY and CDR2 SVGEGT. The CDR3 loop spans 13 amino acids. Trimming stripped 0 bases from V and 2 bases from J, with 5 bases between. Here the CDR3 reads CASSYSPTYEQYV. In DNA form, the CDR3 reads TGTGCCAGCAGTTACTCCCCTACCTACGAGCAGTACGTC.

This sequence joins TRBV20-1 and TRBJ2-5; perhaps TRBD2 as D (7 bases). There are 15 residues in the CDR3. Trimming pared 3 bases from V and 2 bases from J, leaving 16 bases between. Germline CDR1 reads DFQATT; CDR2 reads SNEGSKA (reference sequence). Here the CDR3 DNA reads TGCAGTGCTAGGACTAGGGCGGGGGCGCAAGAGACCCAGTACTTC. Protein: CSARTRAGAQETQYF.

The J gene is TRBJ1-3, the V gene TRBV20-1; D remains unclear. This CDR3 is built from 14 residues. V was clipped by 3 bases and J by 0 bases, with 9 bases between them. Germline lookup yields CDR1 DFQATT and CDR2 SNEGSKA (reference sequence). In DNA, the CDR3 is TGCAGTGCTAGTTCCAGGATCTCTGGAAACACCATATATTTT. Its protein is CSASSRISGNTIYF.

The chain recombines TRBV6-1 with TRBJ2-7; D might be TRBD2 (5 bases). Per the germline V gene, CDR1 is MNHNS and CDR2 is SASEGT. The CDR3 contains 15 residues. Deletions cut 7 bases from V and 2 bases from J, with 18 bases between. The CDR3 nucleotides are TGTGCCAGCACCTCGGGGTGGGAGCGGACCTACGAGCAGTACTTC. Translated, it gives CASTSGWERTYEQYF.

There are a few counts of this clonotype. V and J are TRBV3-1 and TRBJ1-2, with TRBD1 identical over 9 bases. J gave up 7 bases and V 1 base, and 4 bases lay outside the gene matches. This CDR3 spans 14 amino acids. Germline values: CDR1 LGHDT, CDR2 YNNKEL (reference sequence). The CDR3 here is CASSQGDRAPGYTF. DNA of the CDR3: TGTGCCAGCAGCCAAGGGGACAGGGCTCCTGGCTACACCTTC.

In this sample, this clonotype turned up many times. The chain combines TRBV20-1 with TRBJ2-7; the D is unclear. Germline V gene data show CDR1 as DFQATT and CDR2 as SNEGSKA (reference sequence). The V end lost 6 bases, the J end lost 3 bases, and 12 bases lay between the germline ends. This CDR3 spans 12 amino acids. CDR3 loop: CSAVPGDYEQYF. The DNA of the CDR3 is TGCAGTGCGGTACCAGGTGACTACGAGCAGTACTTC.

This sequence joins TRBV28 and TRBJ1-4; D gene ambiguous. The V end lost 2 bases, the J end lost 5 bases, and 15 bases lay between the germline ends. The CDR3 is made up of 16 amino acids. Germline V CDR1 and CDR2: MDHEN, SYDVKM. The CDR3 reads CASSLSGAATNEKLFF. The CDR3 nucleotides read TGTGCCAGCAGTTTAAGTGGTGCAGCCACGAATGAAAAACTGTTTTTT.

The sample holds a few counts of this clonotype. V gene TRBV7-2 combines with J gene TRBJ2-1; D not resolved. CDR3 length: 15 amino acids. Germline assignment: CDR1 SGHTA and CDR2 FQGNSA. With 1 base removed from V and 2 bases from J, the gap between germline ends came to 9 bases. The CDR3 sequence is CASSLDYRTYNEQFF. CDR3 DNA sequence: TGTGCCAGCAGCTTAGATTATAGAACCTACAATGAGCAGTTCTTC.